These 2 T cell receptor beta chains were sequenced from one sample in a study of neurological immune-mediated disorders. Via MiXCR, TCRdb re-called the 5' RACE reads, giving one row per CDR3 protein. This table holds just over 95,000 distinct CDR3 sequences, 3.5% found once. The sample comprised PBMCs. These receptors all stem from a woman under 30 with multiple sclerosis.

Ten or more counts support this clonotype. The genes are TRBV3-1 and TRBJ2-3; D unresolved. Trimming cost V 1 base and J 6 bases, with 8 bases left between them. Germline assignment: CDR1 LGHDT and CDR2 YNNKEL (reference sequence). The CDR3 spans 13 residues. Here the CDR3 reads CASSQVWTDTQYF. The CDR3 nucleotides read TGTGCCAGCAGCCAAGTTTGGACGGATACGCAGTATTTT.

This clonotype was observed at least ten times. The chain joins TRBV12-3 or TRBV12-4 to TRBJ2-7; 9 bases are a match to TRBD2. The J segment lost 7 bases and the V segment lost 5 bases, leaving 12 bases of the junction unmatched. CDR3 length: 15 residues. The CDR3, as DNA: TGTGCCAGCAGTCCAGTTAGCGGGGGACGGAGGGAGCAGTACTTC. It yields the protein CASSPVSGGRREQYF.